The 20 T cell receptor beta chains below were found in one sample sequenced in a study of blood T cells in healthy people across ages. The authors ran a second PCR of 7 to 11 cycles using a sample-barcoded 5' primer and a J-beta primer mix. TCRdb fed the 5' RACE reads into MiXCR, producing one record per CDR3 protein. The table shows about 680,000 distinct CDR3 sequences, with around 45% occurring only once. Material: blood. Source of these receptors: a woman aged 55-69 years in good health.

The CDR3 DNA follows: TGTGCCAGCTCACCTCTACCCGGTGCAGGGATCGCAGATACGCAGTATTTT. Its protein product is CASSPLPGAGIADTQYF. The chain employs TRBV18 and TRBJ2-3, with TRBD1 as a possible D gene (5 bases). The germline V and J ends were trimmed by 3 bases and 4 bases, with 20 bases remaining between them. The length of the CDR3 is 17 residues. From germline, CDR1 is KGHSH and CDR2 LQKENI.

This clonotype appeared many times. The chain recombines TRBV28 with TRBJ2-5; no definite D call. The V end was cut by 6 bases, the J end by 2 bases, with 4 bases between. The CDR3 sequence is 11 residues long. Germline loops: CDR1 MDHEN, CDR2 SYDVKM. CDR3 DNA: TGTGCCAGCAGAATACAAGAGACCCAGTACTTC. Protein: CASRIQETQYF.

This clonotype was recorded at least ten times. V gene TRBV20-1 combines with J gene TRBJ2-3; TRBD2 matches 8 bases. Trimming cost V 0 bases and J 6 bases; bases outside gene matches: 8. CDR1 and CDR2 (germline): DFQATT, SNEGSKA (reference sequence). The CDR3 is 15 amino acids. As DNA, the CDR3 is TGCAGTGCTAGAGACCGGGGGGGTGTTTGGGATACGCAGTATTTT. Amino acid sequence: CSARDRGGVWDTQYF.

V and J are TRBV27 and TRBJ2-5; the match to TRBD2 covers 11 bases. The DNA end lines up better with TRBJ2-7; the J call may be wrong. The CDR3 runs to 18 residues. Germline V gene sequence: CDR1 MNHEY, CDR2 SMNVEV (reference sequence). CDR3 residues: CASSPRLAGLLSSYEQYF. The CDR3 region has the DNA TGTGCCAGCAGTCCCAGACTAGCGGGACTACTAAGCTCCTACGAGCAGTACTTC.

The chain is built from TRBV29-1 and TRBJ2-3, with 7 bases fitting TRBD1. The length of the CDR3 is 13 residues. CDR1 is SQVTM and CDR2 is ANQGSEA in the germline V gene. Germline trimming cut 8 bases from V and 5 bases from J; bases unmatched to any gene: 10. DNA for the CDR3: TGCAGCTCACACAAGACAGGGAAAGATACGCAGTATTTT. It is translated as CSSHKTGKDTQYF.

The chain carries TRBV20-1 and TRBJ2-1, with 12 bases matching TRBD2. J lost 8 bases, V lost 6 bases, and 5 bases had no gene match. The CDR3 length is 13 residues. From germline, CDR1 is DFQATT and CDR2 SNEGSKA (reference sequence). DNA of the CDR3: TGCAGTGCCCTGGGACTAGCGGGCGATGAGCAGTTCTTC. Its protein is CSALGLAGDEQFF.

The J gene is TRBJ2-5, the V gene TRBV28, with TRBD2 identical over 12 bases. CDR1 and CDR2 from the germline V gene are MDHEN and SYDVKM. The junction had 12 bases not matched to a gene; V was cut back by 2 bases and J by 5 bases. The CDR3 extends over 18 amino acids. CDR3 sequence (DNA): TGTGCCAGCAGTTTAAGGTGGACTAGCGGGGCGGGCTTTGAGACCCAGTACTTC. This codes for CASSLRWTSGAGFETQYF.

This clonotype came up a few times. The rearrangement links TRBV4-2 to TRBJ2-4; 10 bases fit TRBD2. The J call may be wrong; the DNA end is better matched by TRBJ2-7. The CDR3 is 19 amino acids. The germline V gene encodes CDR1 LGHNA and CDR2 YNFKEQ. The CDR3: CASSQDSPPAGGPCAEQYF. The CDR3 DNA is TGTGCCAGCAGCCAAGATTCCCCCCCAGCGGGAGGGCCTTGTGCCGAGCAGTACTTC.

The rearrangement uses TRBV18 and TRBJ1-2, with D tentatively TRBD1 (5 bases). CDR1 and CDR2 from the germline V gene are KGHSH and LQKENI. The ends were cut back, 4 bases at V and 5 bases at J, with 17 bases in the middle. The CDR3 is 15 residues long. As DNA, the CDR3 is TGTGCCAGCTCACGACCGACCGGGACCAAATATGGCTACACCTTC. Its protein product is CASSRPTGTKYGYTF.

The gene calls are TRBV13 and TRBJ2-7; TRBD1 matches 9 bases. Germline values: CDR1 PRHDT, CDR2 FYEKMQ (reference sequence). With V trimmed by 0 bases and J by 6 bases, 9 bases remained unmatched. The CDR3 runs to 16 residues. The CDR3 is CASSLGFRDREGEQYF. DNA for the CDR3: TGTGCCAGCAGCTTAGGGTTCCGGGACAGGGAGGGCGAGCAGTACTTC. Full variable domain (rest looked up from reference TRBV13 and TRBJ2-7): AAGVIQSPRHLIKEKRETATLKCYPIPRHDTVYWYQQGPGQDPQFLISFYEKMQSDKGSIPDRFSAQQFSDYHSELNMSSLELGDSALYFCASSLGFRDREGEQYFGPGTRLTVT.

This clonotype was recorded a few times. This chain links TRBV7-2 with TRBJ2-3, with 12 positions matching TRBD2. Trimming removed 5 bases from V and 2 bases from J; junction bases left unmatched: 14. The germline CDR1 and CDR2 sequences are SGHTA and FQGNSA. The CDR3 is 19 amino acids. In nucleotides, the CDR3 is TGTGCCAGCAGCCCCACATACTATGGACTAGCGGGACCCACAGATACGCAGTATTTT. Its protein product is CASSPTYYGLAGPTDTQYF.

The chain is built from TRBV7-3 and TRBJ2-1, with 7 bases that match TRBD2. V trimming: 5 bases; J trimming: 9 bases; junction bases outside the gene matches: 7. The CDR3 sequence is 13 residues long. CDR1 and CDR2 (germline): SGHTA, FQGTGA. The CDR3 here is CASSIRGRGEQFF. The CDR3 DNA reads as TGTGCCAGCAGCATACGGGGGAGGGGTGAGCAGTTCTTC.

This chain uses TRBV6-2 or TRBV6-3 with TRBJ2-3, with D unresolved. Germline CDR1 reads MNHEY; CDR2 reads SVGEGT. With 2 bases removed from V and 2 bases from J, the gap between germline ends came to 11 bases. The CDR3 sequence is 15 residues long. In DNA, the CDR3 is TGTGCCAGCAGTTACATGGGGATTTACACAGATACGCAGTATTTT. It specifies CASSYMGIYTDTQYF.

The V gene is TRBV20-1, the J gene TRBJ2-3, with TRBD1 matching over 7 bases. V shed 5 bases, J shed 2 bases, and the junction held 4 bases outside the gene matches. CDR1 is DFQATT and CDR2 is SNEGSKA in the germline V gene (reference sequence). CDR3 length equals 13 residues. The CDR3 nucleotides are TGCAGTGCTTTTGGACAGGACACAGATACGCAGTATTTT. This gives the protein CSAFGQDTDTQYF.

This clonotype was counted a single time. The chain employs TRBV20-1 and TRBJ2-1, with TRBD2 matching 10 bases. CDR3 length: 14 residues. The germline V gene encodes CDR1 DFQATT and CDR2 SNEGSKA (reference sequence). V lost 6 bases to trimming and J lost 9 bases; unmatched junction nucleotides: 11. The CDR3 protein is CSATRAGGLGEQFF. CDR3 in DNA: TGCAGTGCCACCCGAGCGGGAGGGCTGGGTGAGCAGTTCTTC.

CDR3 sequence reads: CSARASGSGWGTQYF. The CDR3 nucleotides read TGCAGTGCTAGAGCTAGCGGGAGTGGGTGGGGTACGCAGTATTTT. The chain uses TRBV20-1 and TRBJ2-3; 10 positions agree with TRBD2. J lost 8 bases, V lost 1 base, and 9 bases had no gene match. CDR3 length equals 15 residues. Per germline, CDR1 DFQATT and CDR2 SNEGSKA (reference sequence).

V is TRBV28 and J is TRBJ2-6, with unresolved D. Germline CDR1 is MDHEN and CDR2 is SYDVKM. This CDR3 is built from 13 residues. The V end was cut by 9 bases, the J end by 1 base, with 7 bases between. The CDR3 here is CASWRSGANVLTF. The CDR3 DNA sequence: TGTGCCAGTTGGCGTTCTGGGGCCAACGTCCTGACTTTC. The complete variable domain, with remaining parts taken from reference TRBV28 and TRBJ2-6, reads DVKVTQSSRYLVKRTGEKVFLECVQDMDHENMFWYRQDPGLGLRLIYFSYDVKMKEKGDIPEGYSVSREKKERFSLILESASTNQTSMYLCASWRSGANVLTFGAGSRLTVL.

This clonotype was found many times. The CDR3 coding sequence is TGTGCCAGCAGTTTAGCCGGCGAGCAGTACTTC. It specifies CASSLAGEQYF. The gene calls are TRBV12-3 or TRBV12-4 and TRBJ2-7; the D is unclear. This CDR3 contains 11 residues. V was shortened by 0 bases and J by 6 bases, with 3 bases between the two germline ends.

The chain combines TRBV5-6 with TRBJ1-1; 8 positions agree with TRBD1. This CDR3 has 16 amino acids. J lost 3 bases, V lost 0 bases, and 7 bases had no gene match. Germline V gene sequence: CDR1 SGHDT, CDR2 YYEEEE. The CDR3 nucleotides are TGTGCCAGCAGCTTGGCCTCCAGGGGGCGGGACACTGAAGCTTTCTTT. Translation gives CASSLASRGRDTEAFF.

This sequence joins TRBV29-1 and TRBJ2-3; 9 bases match TRBD2. CDR3 length: 15 amino acids. With 3 bases clipped from V and 2 bases from J, the junction kept 6 bases outside the gene matches. From germline, CDR1 is SQVTM and CDR2 ANQGSEA. The CDR3 DNA reads TGCAGCGTTGAGGGCGGGAGGGATCTCACAGATACGCAGTATTTT. This translates into CSVEGGRDLTDTQYF.